This T cell receptor (beta chain) was observed in a study of shared clonotypes between healthy human individuals. Generated by immunoSEQ multiplex PCR, the TCRdb table keeps only in-frame clones and is missing some. The sample has 300,000 to 400,000 clones; around 90% are singletons. Study-wide findings and caveats: At large depth, rarefaction still showed sorted-subset sequencing to be incomplete.

On this clone: The antigen is unknown.

The CDR3 runs to 15 residues. Germline loops: CDR1 MNHNS, CDR2 SASEGT. The junction had 3 bases not matched to a gene; V was cut back by 2 bases and J by 2 bases. Every donor was a Caucasian adult from Nashville, Tennessee. This TCR derives from a man between 18 and 29 years old in good health. The sample consisted of memory CD8+ T cells sorted from blood. The sample's subset: CD45RO+ cells pooled with CCR7-negative TemRA cells. The chain couples TRBV6-1 to TRBJ2-7; 10 bases are a match to TRBD1. In nucleotides, the CDR3 is TGTGCCAGCAGTGAAATCGGGACAGGGGCCTACGAGCAGTACTTC. Translated: CASSEIGTGAYEQYF.